A single T cell receptor beta chain is shown here with its context. In its sample, this clone was seen once. Its antigen is unknown. One base away there is no much larger clone; base qualities are not given. CDR1 and CDR2, looked up from the germline V gene (reference sequence), are MNHNY and SVGAGI. The CDR3 contains 12 residues, cysteine and phenylalanine counted. The sequence is cut down to CDR3 DNA, 36 bases in frame from base 1. The cohort comprised under 700 healthy bone marrow donors. At the time of sampling, all cohort members were nominally healthy, though unrecorded immune exposures were likely present. The donor tested CMV seronegative and was one of the 352 seronegative cohort members. Every donor gave a peripheral blood sample, and the peripheral blood mononuclear cells from that sample were used for TCR beta sequencing. The Qiagen DNeasy Blood Extraction Kit was used to extract genomic DNA from the blood cell samples.

This specimen belongs to a study of cytomegalovirus exposure and HLA in healthy donors (dated by TCRdb to about 2017). As for the study more broadly: In an earlier analysis of under 750 of the donors, 276 Gb of sequence data and 100 million or so unique TCR beta sequences from about 179 million T cells were reported. The study aimed to test whether signatures of past pathogen exposure could be identified by cataloging public T cell receptors. To study patterns of TCR occurrence, a later analysis re-analyzed previously published TCR beta repertoires from hundreds of donors and added high-resolution HLA genotyping. Besides the first cohort of approximately 710 subjects, a separate validation cohort made up of 120 different subjects was used. An earlier analysis of approximately 640 of the donors applied high-throughput TCR beta sequencing to assess whether each TCR beta V gene segment acted as functional or pseudogenic. Class I and class II HLA loci were covered by the typing at four-digit resolution. Across approximately 400 genotyped donors of the cohort, an average of 235,054 unique TCR beta nucleotide sequences per donor were sequenced, and 15% to 20% of those sequences were non-productive. An early release covering roughly 640 HLA-typed donors comprised approximately 290 gigabases of sequencing data and roughly 86 million unique TCR sequences. Donor age, sex, ethnicity and CMV serostatus were compiled alongside the repertoire data. To predict cytomegalovirus infection status, the study combined high-throughput TCR immunosequencing, statistical association of individual TCRs with disease status, and machine learning. The genetic ancestry cluster associated with self-reported Caucasian donors included 81% of the 398 genotyped donors. All discovery cohort repertoires had been generated on a single sequencing platform. Five DR-DQ haplotypes were treated as single units for association and clustering because of strong linkage in the cohort. Typing coverage differed by locus: A, B, C, DRB1 and DQB1 were typed in roughly 620-630 donors, DQA1 in 522, DPA1 in around 580, and DPB1 in 450 to 490. A later genetic analysis took genome-wide SNP genotypes for about 60% of the roughly 670 donors and used that subset as a discovery cohort. The study profiled the T cell repertoires of some 610 subjects by immunosequencing and related them to cytomegalovirus serostatus. The later analysis used no new phenotypic data to find candidate immune exposures, relying instead on TCR beta sequences and their occurrence across donors.

Preparation of the library involved the immunoSEQ multiplex PCR assay. For the multiplex PCR, a mixture combining 60 forward primers for TCR Vbeta segments and 13 reverse primers for TCR Jbeta segments was used. Amplification of the CDR3 region of rearranged TCR beta genes was performed with a multiplex PCR assay on genomic DNA. Amplified TCR beta libraries were sequenced as 87-base-pair reads on the Illumina HiSeq System. On the study's bioinformatics: In a later analysis, about 80 million unique TCR beta chains were counted across the 500 to 700 repertoires, and approximately 11 million of these chains were shared by at least two donors. To remove PCR and sequencing errors, raw reads were error-corrected and collapsed into unique sequences using a nearest-neighbor algorithm that merged closely related sequences. Alignment of CDR3 sequences to IMGT reference sequences was used to assign V, D and J gene segments. For a sequence to be retained, at least a six-nucleotide match to both a V gene segment and a J gene segment was required. Rearrangements were classified as productive when the CDR3 lacked stop codons and remained in frame with V and J, and all other rearrangements were classified as non-productive. CDR3 was defined by IMGT convention, running from the second conserved V-encoded cysteine to the conserved J-encoded phenylalanine. The earlier analysis of 500 to 750 of the donors excluded any sequence lacking an unambiguous match to a single V gene segment. In an earlier analysis of a few hundred of the donors, V segments were called functional above 56.7% productive rearrangements and were called segregating when the between-donor standard deviation exceeded 5%. A statistical classification framework was built to diagnose cytomegalovirus status from the catalog of TCR beta chain sequences. In a later analysis, V and J genes were assigned by comparing TCR nucleotide sequences against IMGT/GENE-DB human TR gene sequences. The TCRdist pipeline was used in a later analysis to assign CDR3 sequences and most-parsimonious VDJ recombination scenarios. A later analysis defined each TCR beta chain by its CDR3 amino acid sequence plus V-gene family, and excluded reads lacking a unique V-gene family. A later analysis removed 550 to 700 highly shared, low-generation-probability nucleotide sequences to deal with suspected cross-contamination and a sequencing artifact. In a later analysis, a clonal expansion index for each public chain was calculated from normalized within-repertoire ranks of inferred template counts. A later analysis computed generation probabilities with a VDJ recombination model fitted to out-of-frame rearrangements, and checked the results against IGoR. In a later analysis, hypergeometric tests were used to score TCR-TCR, TCR-HLA and TCR-CMV co-occurrence, with a repertoire-size bias correction applied to TCR pairs. In a later analysis, false discovery rates were estimated by permuting HLA or CMV assignments 20 times. In a later analysis, co-occurring TCRs were grouped using DBSCAN, and TCRdist sequence similarity was added for clustering within HLA-allele-positive subsets. For co-occurrence clustering, repertoires with fewer than 30,000 or more than 120,000 public chains were excluded, along with roughly five repertoires with anomalous nucleotide sharing. Sourced from immuneACCESS, this table was stored by TCRdb with only in-frame sequences that have V and J called. A share of the clones is absent; for the studies checked, an unresolved V gene accounts for under half, and the remainder has no known explanation. Clonal size and the V and J genes are those of that table, whereas D and trimming came from the DNA. This sample has over 200,000 clones in its table, and approximately 84% of those were observed once. Of the sample, 0.58% falls within the top ten clones.

Summary of the overall study and its limitations: This cohort had only TCR beta chains sequenced, and the lack of alpha or paired-chain data limited which features could be detected. In the study, some 160 TCR beta chains were listed as associated with cytomegalovirus. A cluster of highly shared sequence variants was judged likely to represent a technical artifact of the sequencing pipeline. Roughly uniform sequencing depth across donors was assumed in presence/absence analyses, although this assumption may not hold. Specific HLA alleles were associated with 15,000 to 20,000 TCR beta sequences at a false discovery rate of 0.05 in a later analysis. In a later analysis, TCR association rates were found to vary across HLA loci, with the most associated TCRs seen for DRB1 alleles and the fewest for HLA-C alleles. Compared with equally common non-associated chains, HLA-associated TCR beta chains in a later analysis were more clonally expanded and had lower generation probabilities. A further reported finding was that TCR beta sequences accurately predicted the HLA-A and HLA-B alleles for most subjects in the first cohort. In a later genetic analysis, a missense DCLRE1C variant was associated with V-gene and J-gene trimming of TCR beta chains, and the association was replicated in an independent cohort. Because counts were too low, 15 or so rarely observed V segments, including chromosome 9 orphons, were excluded from the earlier analysis of roughly 580 of the donors. According to the authors, the approach could potentially be generalized to other disease states and immunological phenotypes. Cytomegalovirus status was reported to be diagnosed by the classifier with high specificity and sensitivity in both the original and validation cohorts. Correlated functional status among segregating V segments might reflect linkage disequilibrium, but an unknown experimental factor could not be ruled out. While some public TCRs were present in many individuals, most TCR sequences turned up only very rarely across donors. According to a later analysis, parvovirus B19, influenza, CMV and Epstein-Barr virus appeared linked to several top co-occurrence clusters. When HLA alleles, especially DR and DQ, strongly co-occurred, TCR associations were difficult to assign to individual alleles. A later genetic analysis reported fewer N-insertions in productive TCRs among donors in an Asian-associated ancestry cluster than the roughly 620-donor mean. An earlier analysis of some 560 of the donors showed that most TCR beta V segments appeared in productive rearrangements either about 90% or about 30% of the time, which broadly matched IMGT annotations. For the cohort, immune exposure information was limited to CMV serostatus. In a later analysis, most CMV-associated TCR beta chains were found to appear HLA-restricted, with HLA associations seemingly driven largely by CMV exposure. A few of the identified cytomegalovirus-associated TCR beta chains were confirmed in vitro to be specific for cytomegalovirus antigens. Because HLA typing was unavailable for some donors at each locus, only the typed subset was used in association tests. Some IMGT-functional V segments, including TRBV6-2 and TRBV6-3, could not be distinguished by the 87-base-pair reads and were therefore excluded.

The chain is encoded by TRBV6-6 joined to TRBJ2-5, with TRBD1 as a weak D call on 6 bases. Judging by the DNA end, TRBJ2-7 fits better; the J call may be wrong. This sequence originates from a woman aged 40 to 55 in good health and CMV-seronegative. The sample consisted of PBMCs. Here is the DNA: TGTGCCAGCAGGAAACAGGGTTACGAGCAGTACTTC. It specifies CASRKQGYEQYF.